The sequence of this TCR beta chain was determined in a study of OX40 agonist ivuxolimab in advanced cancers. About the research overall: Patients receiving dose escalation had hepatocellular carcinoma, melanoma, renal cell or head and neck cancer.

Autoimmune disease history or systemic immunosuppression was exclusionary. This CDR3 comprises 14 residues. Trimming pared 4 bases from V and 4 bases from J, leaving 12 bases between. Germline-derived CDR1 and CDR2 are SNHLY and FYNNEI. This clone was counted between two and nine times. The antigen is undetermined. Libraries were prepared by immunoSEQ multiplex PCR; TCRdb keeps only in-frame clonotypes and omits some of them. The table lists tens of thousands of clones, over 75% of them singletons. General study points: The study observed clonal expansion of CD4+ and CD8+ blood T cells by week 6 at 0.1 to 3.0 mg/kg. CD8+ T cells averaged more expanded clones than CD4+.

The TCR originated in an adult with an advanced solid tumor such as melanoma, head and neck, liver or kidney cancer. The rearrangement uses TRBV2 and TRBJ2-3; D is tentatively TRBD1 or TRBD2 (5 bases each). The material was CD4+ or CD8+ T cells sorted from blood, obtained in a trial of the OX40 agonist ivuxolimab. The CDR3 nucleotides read TGTGCCAGCAGTGCGAGGGCAGGGTCAGATACGCAGTATTTT. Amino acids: CASSARAGSDTQYF.